Included here is one T cell receptor (beta chain) sequence, with context. Its cognate antigen is unknown. This entry is derived from a study of cytomegalovirus exposure and HLA in healthy donors. Study at large: A data release that came early held tens of millions of unique TCRs from HLA-typed donors. Study-wide findings and caveats: Researchers had no immune exposure information except CMV serostatus available. Several V segments, TRBV6-2 and TRBV6-3 among them, could not be told apart and were dropped.

Trimming cost V 5 bases and J 3 bases, with 14 bases left between them. CDR1 is SGHTA, CDR2 FQGNSA, per germline. The CDR3 contains 14 residues. In the PCR, 60 Vbeta and 13 Jbeta primers were used. This table comes from immunoSEQ multiplex PCR, and its TCRdb copy is limited to in-frame clones, with some not included. The profile shows roughly 150,000 clones, around 86% of them singletons. Sequenced sample: PBMCs. The clonotype comes from a male donor in good health and CMV-seronegative. The chain employs TRBV7-2 and TRBJ2-7; TRBD2 might be the D (7 bases). Here the CDR3 reads CASSIDRGGYEQYF. The DNA for the CDR3 is TGTGCCAGCAGCATAGATAGGGGGGGCTACGAGCAGTACTTC. Full variable domain (rest looked up from reference TRBV7-2 and TRBJ2-7): GAGVSQSPSNKVTEKGKDVELRCDPISGHTALYWYRQSLGQGLEFLIYFQGNSAPDKSGLPSDRFSAERTGGSVSTLTIQRTQQEDSAVYLCASSIDRGGYEQYFGPGTRLTVT.